This T cell receptor (beta chain) was sequenced in a study of blood T cell repertoires in COVID-19. Source study methods: Amplification with reference gene primers provided the estimates of nucleated cell counts. TCRdb keeps only in-frame clones here, not all; method: immunoSEQ multiplex PCR. V, J and clone size are those of that table, while D and trimming were read from the DNA. The data show 75,000 or so clones, 80% to 85% seen once. The CDR3 extends over 13 amino acids. CDR1 is SGHTA, CDR2 FQGTGA, per germline. Trimming took off 1 base at V and 7 bases at J, with 8 bases between the two ends. The specimen was peripheral blood. This TCR came from a woman between 65 and 79 years old with acute or convalescent COVID-19. The chain has TRBV7-3 and TRBJ1-5; D is perhaps TRBD1 (5 bases). The CDR3 region is CASSLSQGQPQHF. The DNA of the CDR3 is TGTGCCAGCAGCTTAAGTCAGGGACAGCCCCAGCATTTT.